This entry lists 28 T cell receptor beta chains sequenced from one sample in a study of patients and donors after allogeneic stem cell transplantation. TCRdb re-called the RT-PCR reads with MiXCR, one entry per CDR3 protein. The sample lists approximately 200,000 distinct CDR3 sequences; roughly 13% were seen once. Material: blood, either unsorted or a sorted T cell fraction (not recorded which). The receptors here all came from a human donor who was either an allogeneic HSCT recipient or a stem cell or donor lymphocyte infusion donor (not recorded which). It is not recorded whose cells these are; they may come from a transplant donor.

The CDR3 DNA reads TGTGCCAGCAGCCCCTCCGGGACTAGCGGGAGGGGTGAGCAGTTCTTC. Translating it yields CASSPSGTSGRGEQFF. The V call is TRBV7-2, the J call TRBJ2-1; 16 nucleotides line up with TRBD2. Germline-derived CDR1 and CDR2 are SGHTA and FQGNSA. This CDR3 region has 16 residues. V trimming: 5 bases; J trimming: 9 bases; junction bases outside the gene matches: 7. Together with reference TRBV7-2 and TRBJ2-1, the CDR3 gives the full variable domain: GAGVSQSPSNKVTEKGKDVELRCDPISGHTALYWYRQSLGQGLEFLIYFQGNSAPDKSGLPSDRFSAERTGGSVSTLTIQRTQQEDSAVYLCASSPSGTSGRGEQFFGPGTRLTVL.

This clonotype occurred a few times. This chain joins TRBV20-1 and TRBJ2-7, with D possibly TRBD1 on 6 matching bases. Per the germline V gene, CDR1 is DFQATT and CDR2 is SNEGSKA (reference sequence). The V gene lost 5 bases and the J gene lost 3 bases, with 11 bases spanning the gap. CDR3 length: 12 residues. The CDR3 nucleotides read TGCAGTGCTGGCGGCAGGGGCTACGAGCAGTACTTC. Protein sequence: CSAGGRGYEQYF.

The V call is TRBV12-5, the J call TRBJ1-5; 9 positions agree with TRBD1. The CDR3 extends over 18 amino acids. The germline gives CDR1 LGHNT, CDR2 FRNRAP. V gave up 3 bases and J gave up 4 bases; unmatched junction bases: 13. CDR3 amino acids: CASGFQRDRAIGNQPQHF. The CDR3 coding sequence is TGTGCTAGTGGTTTCCAACGGGACAGGGCGATTGGAAATCAGCCCCAGCATTTT.

In its sample, this clonotype was seen many times. The gene calls are TRBV5-1 and TRBJ1-6; possible D gene TRBD1, 6 bases. V lost 4 bases, J lost 10 bases, and 15 bases lay in between. The CDR3 is 14 residues long. The germline V gene encodes CDR1 SGHRS and CDR2 YFSETQ. The DNA of the CDR3 is TGCGCCAGCAGCCCTTTGGGGGCAACCTCACCCCTCCACTTT. Amino acids: CASSPLGATSPLHF.

The sample holds a few counts of this clonotype. The chain couples TRBV11-2 to TRBJ2-3; TRBD1 agrees at 8 bases. CDR1 and CDR2 (germline): SGHAT, FQNNGV. The CDR3 is made up of 15 amino acids. Trimming at V came to 5 bases and at J to 1 base, leaving 5 bases not matched to a gene. Here the CDR3 reads CASSPLTGGTDTQYF. The CDR3 region has the DNA TGTGCCAGCAGCCCTCTGACAGGGGGCACAGATACGCAGTATTTT.

This clonotype was found a few times. The chain is built from TRBV7-9 and TRBJ2-6, with D perhaps matching TRBD1 (6 bases). The CDR3 runs to 16 residues. The germline V and J ends were trimmed by 3 bases and 2 bases, with 11 bases remaining between them. Germline V gives CDR1 SEHNR, CDR2 FQNEAQ (reference sequence). This CDR3 is CASSLRGSTGANVLTF. The CDR3 DNA follows: TGTGCCAGCAGCTTGAGGGGGTCGACTGGGGCCAACGTCCTGACTTTC.

This clonotype was observed a handful of times. V usage is TRBV20-1 and J usage is TRBJ2-7; possible D gene TRBD2, 6 bases. Trimming removed 4 bases from V and 4 bases from J, with 14 bases in between. Germline-derived CDR1 and CDR2 are DFQATT and SNEGSKA (reference sequence). There are 13 residues in the CDR3. The CDR3 region has the DNA TGCAGTGCTACATCGGGGGTTTTTTACGAGCAGTACTTC. Its protein is CSATSGVFYEQYF.

The sample holds a few counts of this clonotype. The chain carries TRBV15 and TRBJ2-2; TRBD2 matches 7 bases. Germline lookup yields CDR1 LNHNV and CDR2 YYDKDF (reference sequence). The CDR3 runs to 17 residues. V lost 0 bases, J lost 4 bases, and 8 bases stayed unmatched. CDR3 sequence reads: CATSRDRPGTTTGELFF. In nucleotides, the CDR3 is TGTGCCACCAGCAGAGATCGCCCAGGGACTACCACCGGGGAGCTGTTTTTT. Full variable domain (outside the CDR3, taken from reference TRBV15 and TRBJ2-2): DAMVIQNPRYQVTQFGKPVTLSCSQTLNHNVMYWYQQKSSQAPKLLFHYYDKDFNNEADTPDNFQSRRPNTSFCFLDIRSPGLGDTAMYLCATSRDRPGTTTGELFFGEGSRLTVL.

This clonotype has a handful of counts. This chain joins TRBV6-1 and TRBJ1-5; D gene unclear. Trimming shortened V by 1 base and J by 3 bases, and 10 bases separated the two germline ends. The CDR3 sequence is 15 residues long. Germline CDR1 MNHNS, CDR2 SASEGT. CDR3 nucleotides: TGTGCCAGCAGTGAAGGAGGCAGGTACAATCAGCCCCAGCATTTT. It translates to CASSEGGRYNQPQHF.

This clonotype was seen many times. This sequence joins TRBV12-3 or TRBV12-4 and TRBJ2-5; the D is unclear. CDR3 length equals 16 residues. Trimming removed 3 bases from V and 2 bases from J, with 16 bases in between. As DNA, the CDR3 is TGTGCCAGCAGTTTTTTTTTAGGGCAGAATCAAGAGACCCAGTACTTC. Residues: CASSFFLGQNQETQYF.

V usage is TRBV10-3 and J usage is TRBJ2-5; D unclear. The CDR3 is 12 residues long. The V gene's germline CDR1 is ENHRY and CDR2 SYGVKD. V lost 8 bases to trimming and J lost 2 bases, with 9 bases between them. CDR3 sequence: CAIGTEQETQYF. CDR3 DNA sequence: TGTGCCATCGGAACAGAGCAAGAGACCCAGTACTTC.

This clonotype was detected ten times or more. The chain carries TRBV5-1 and TRBJ1-4; the match to TRBD1 covers 8 bases. The CDR3 extends over 18 amino acids. After removal of 0 bases from V and 7 bases from J, the junction contained 14 bases not matched to a gene. The germline CDR1 and CDR2 sequences are SGHRS and YFSETQ. The CDR3 coding sequence is TGCGCCAGCAGCTTGGGGGCGACCAGGGGGCGCTTGGGTGAAAAACTGTTTTTT. This codes for CASSLGATRGRLGEKLFF. Together with reference TRBV5-1 and TRBJ1-4, the CDR3 gives the full variable domain: KAGVTQTPRYLIKTRGQQVTLSCSPISGHRSVSWYQQTPGQGLQFLFEYFSETQRNKGNFPGRFSGRQFSNSRSEMNVSTLELGDSALYLCASSLGATRGRLGEKLFFGSGTQLSVL.

In its sample, this clonotype was seen a few times. J is TRBJ1-1 and V is TRBV19, with D unresolved. Trimming took 3 bases from V and 4 from J, leaving 9 bases between them. Germline V CDR1 and CDR2: LNHDA, SQIVND (reference sequence). The CDR3 extends over 13 amino acids. The DNA for the CDR3 is TGTGCCAGTAGTATTAACGCTGTCACTGAAGCTTTCTTT. The encoded protein is CASSINAVTEAFF. Variable domain in full (rest from reference TRBV19 and TRBJ1-1): DGGITQSPKYLFRKEGQNVTLSCEQNLNHDAMYWYRQDPGQGLRLIYYSQIVNDFQKGDIAEGYSVSREKKESFPLTVTSAQKNPTAFYLCASSINAVTEAFFGQGTRLTVV.

At least ten counts were recorded for this clonotype. This chain uses TRBV29-1 with TRBJ2-3, with TRBD2 matching 7 bases. This CDR3 contains 14 residues. V shed 7 bases, J shed 5 bases, and the junction held 12 bases outside the gene matches. In germline, CDR1 is SQVTM, CDR2 ANQGSEA. The CDR3 protein is CSARTHGGIDTQYF. For the CDR3, the DNA is TGCAGCGCCCGGACTCACGGGGGGATAGATACGCAGTATTTT.

This clonotype was detected only a few times. The CDR3 is CASSRTGGLFSTDTQYF. The CDR3 bases are TGTGCCAGCAGCAGGACAGGGGGCCTTTTTAGCACAGATACGCAGTATTTT. The rearrangement joins TRBV5-7 to TRBJ2-3; 11 bases are shared with TRBD1. TRBV5-7 is an ORF; its function is uncertain. V was clipped by 4 bases and J by 0 bases; unmatched bases: 7. This CDR3 comprises 17 residues.

V is TRBV11-3 and J is TRBJ2-1, with 10 bases matching TRBD2. The germline gives CDR1 SGHNT, CDR2 YENEEA. Trimming at V came to 2 bases and at J to 8 bases, leaving 6 bases not matched to a gene. The CDR3 has 15 amino acids. The CDR3 loop reads CASSLSASGSHEQFF. The CDR3 nucleotides are TGTGCCAGCAGCTTATCGGCTAGCGGGAGCCATGAGCAGTTCTTC.

In its sample, this clonotype was seen a few times. The rearrangement links TRBV19 to TRBJ1-2; D is possibly TRBD1 (6 bases). Trimming stripped 7 bases from V and 2 bases from J, with 11 bases between. The CDR3 has 13 amino acids. Germline V lookup: CDR1 LNHDA, CDR2 SQIVND (reference sequence). The CDR3 coding sequence is TGTGCCAGTACCCGGGGGGCCAACTATGGCTACACCTTC. As protein: CASTRGANYGYTF. The full variable domain, in which reference TRBV19 and TRBJ1-2 provide the parts outside the CDR3, is DGGITQSPKYLFRKEGQNVTLSCEQNLNHDAMYWYRQDPGQGLRLIYYSQIVNDFQKGDIAEGYSVSREKKESFPLTVTSAQKNPTAFYLCASTRGANYGYTFGSGTRLTVV.

This clonotype has a count of ten or more. This sequence joins TRBV12-3 or TRBV12-4 and TRBJ2-2, with D unresolved. The CDR3 length is 15 residues. The ends were cut back, 3 bases at V and 5 bases at J, with 13 bases in the middle. CDR3 amino acids: CASSFSSRGTGELFF. The CDR3 region has the DNA TGTGCCAGCAGTTTCTCGAGTCGTGGAACCGGGGAGCTGTTTTTT.

This clonotype was detected a few times. V usage is TRBV20-1 and J usage is TRBJ1-1, with TRBD1 identical over 7 bases. The CDR3 length is 13 residues. Germline V gene lookup returns CDR1 DFQATT and CDR2 SNEGSKA (reference sequence). V lost 6 bases, J lost 5 bases, and 9 bases stayed unmatched. CDR3 sequence: CSARDSGRTEAFF. In DNA, the CDR3 is TGCAGTGCCCGGGACAGCGGGCGGACTGAAGCTTTCTTT.

The sample holds a few counts of this clonotype. The gene calls are TRBV29-1 and TRBJ2-3; D perhaps matches TRBD1 (8 bases). Trimming left V 6 bases short and J 4 bases short, with 17 bases between. This CDR3 contains 14 residues. The V gene's germline CDR1 is SQVTM and CDR2 ANQGSEA. This chain's CDR3 is CSVRNRGRADTQYF. The DNA of the CDR3 is TGCAGCGTCCGCAACAGGGGGAGGGCAGATACGCAGTATTTT.

V and J are TRBV5-1 and TRBJ2-5; 7 nucleotides match TRBD1. CDR3 length equals 14 residues. The germline CDR1 and CDR2 sequences are SGHRS and YFSETQ. Trimming cost V 5 bases and J 2 bases; bases outside gene matches: 6. CDR3 coding DNA: TGCGCCAGCAGGCAAGGGACAGCGCAAGAGACCCAGTACTTC. The encoded protein is CASRQGTAQETQYF. The full variable domain, completed using reference TRBV5-1 and TRBJ2-5, is KAGVTQTPRYLIKTRGQQVTLSCSPISGHRSVSWYQQTPGQGLQFLFEYFSETQRNKGNFPGRFSGRQFSNSRSEMNVSTLELGDSALYLCASRQGTAQETQYFGPGTRLLVL.

Only a few counts were recorded for this clonotype. The V and J genes are TRBV4-3 and TRBJ1-2; D unclear. The germline V gene has CDR1 LGHNA and CDR2 YSLEER. CDR3 length equals 15 residues. The V gene lost 0 bases and the J gene lost 2 bases, with 10 bases spanning the gap. CDR3 in amino acids: CASSQDSDGNYGYTF. CDR3 nucleotides: TGCGCCAGCAGCCAAGATTCGGACGGAAACTATGGCTACACCTTC.

The V call is TRBV14, the J call TRBJ2-1; the D is unclear. CDR1 is SGHDN and CDR2 is FVKESK in the germline V gene. V lost 3 bases and J 4 bases, leaving 10 bases between the germline ends. The length of the CDR3 is 14 residues. The CDR3 here is CASSHRRIYNEQFF. Written as DNA, the CDR3 is TGTGCCAGCAGCCATAGAAGGATTTACAATGAGCAGTTCTTC.

The chain combines TRBV7-2 with TRBJ1-4; no reliable D call. Germline values: CDR1 SGHTA, CDR2 FQGNSA. Trimming took off 3 bases at V and 3 bases at J, with 5 bases between the two ends. The CDR3 sequence is 13 residues long. The CDR3: CASSFKANEKLFF. Written as DNA, the CDR3 is TGTGCCAGCAGCTTTAAGGCTAATGAAAAACTGTTTTTT.

This chain's CDR3 is CASRQFLDGQPQHF. The DNA of the CDR3 is TGTGCCAGCAGACAGTTCCTTGACGGTCAGCCCCAGCATTTT. J is TRBJ1-5 and V is TRBV6-1; D gene ambiguous. The CDR3 is made up of 14 amino acids. Trimming removed 6 bases from V and 6 bases from J, with 15 bases in between. CDR1 is MNHNS, CDR2 SASEGT, per germline.

The chain uses TRBV19 and TRBJ1-3; no firm D call. Trimming took off 1 base at V and 0 bases at J, with 7 bases between the two ends. The germline V gene has CDR1 LNHDA and CDR2 SQIVND (reference sequence). This CDR3 contains 15 residues. CDR3: CASSIAAHSGNTIYF. The DNA for the CDR3 is TGTGCCAGTAGTATAGCAGCGCACTCTGGAAACACCATATATTTT.

The chain links TRBV7-8 to TRBJ2-3, with D hard to call. The CDR3 extends over 15 amino acids. The germline gives CDR1 SGHVS, CDR2 FQNEAQ. With 3 bases removed from V and 2 bases from J, the gap between germline ends came to 12 bases. The CDR3 loop reads CASSFRESSTDTQYF. As DNA, the CDR3 is TGTGCCAGCAGCTTTCGCGAAAGCTCCACAGATACGCAGTATTTT.

This clonotype appeared many times. The chain joins TRBV29-1 to TRBJ1-1; D may be TRBD1 (6 bases). The germline V gene has CDR1 SQVTM and CDR2 ANQGSEA. Trimming took off 7 bases at V and 1 base at J, with 13 bases between the two ends. The CDR3 spans 13 residues. CDR3 DNA: TGCAGCGGTGTCAGGGGCGAGAACACTGAAGCTTTCTTT. This sequence encodes CSGVRGENTEAFF.